This paragraph reports one T cell receptor beta chain. The antigen is undetermined. This sample is part of a study of cytomegalovirus exposure and HLA in healthy donors. Study-level background: A subsequent analysis reported that the roughly 120 validation repertoires were produced on the same platform that had also been used for the 666 first-cohort repertoires. Study results and limitations: According to a subsequent analysis, TCR clusters from the first cohort were inclined to appear together in the roughly 120 validation repertoires. Cytomegalovirus-associated status was assigned to about 180 TCR beta chains.

There are 15 residues in the CDR3. Per germline, CDR1 SGHRS and CDR2 YFSETQ. J was trimmed by 6 bases and V by 1 base; bases with no gene match: 3. Data came from immunoSEQ multiplex PCR; TCRdb stores just in-frame clones and leaves some out. The sample has more than 110,000 clones; about 95% are singletons. The donors were part of the approximately 120-subject validation cohort, which stood apart from the roughly 670-subject first cohort. The source material was PBMCs. The sequence derives from a man aged 18 to 29 in good health and CMV-seropositive. V and J are TRBV5-1 and TRBJ2-2; 10 nucleotides line up with TRBD1. CDR3 residues: CASSLMGQGPGELFF. DNA of the CDR3: TGCGCCAGCAGCTTGATGGGACAGGGGCCCGGGGAGCTGTTTTTT.